This T cell receptor beta chain was obtained from a study of cytomegalovirus exposure and HLA in healthy donors. Germline CDR1 WSHSY, CDR2 SAAADI. Trimming left V 2 bases short and J 0 bases short, with 8 bases between. There are 15 residues in the CDR3. Sequenced by immunoSEQ multiplex PCR; TCRdb stores in-frame clones only, minus some. This table has 90,000 to 130,000 clones, around 82% appearing once. The sample taken for sequencing was PBMCs. This chain joins TRBV10-2 and TRBJ2-1, with D hard to call. This clonotype was sampled from a woman aged 18-35 years in good health and CMV-seronegative. DNA for the CDR3: TGCGCCAGCAGTGAGAAGCCGAGCTCCTACAATGAGCAGTTCTTC. Amino acid sequence: CASSEKPSSYNEQFF.